This TCR beta chain was sequenced in a study of response to subunit inactivated influenza vaccine. Study conclusions and caveats: Researchers suggested that each seasonal influenza vaccination recruits few new T cells.

With respect to this clonotype: What it recognizes is unknown.

TCRdb processed the RT-PCR reads anew with MiXCR; each CDR3 protein has one entry. The table includes over 800,000 distinct CDR3 sequences, about 20% detected once. This CDR3 has 14 residues. Losses at the gene ends were 5 bases for V and 2 bases for J; bases not matched to a gene: 4. The germline gives CDR1 MDHEN, CDR2 SYDVKM. Sequenced here: PBMCs from blood, sampled 5 days after vaccination. This TCR derives from a man aged 50-59 years who received an inactivated influenza vaccine. The V and J genes are TRBV28 and TRBJ2-7, with TRBD2 identical over 9 bases. The CDR3 nucleotides are TGTGCCAGCAGTCACCTAGCGGGGCCCTACGAGCAGTACTTC. Protein sequence: CASSHLAGPYEQYF. The full variable domain, its missing parts supplied by reference TRBV28 and TRBJ2-7, is DVKVTQSSRYLVKRTGEKVFLECVQDMDHENMFWYRQDPGLGLRLIYFSYDVKMKEKGDIPEGYSVSREKKERFSLILESASTNQTSMYLCASSHLAGPYEQYFGPGTRLTVT.